This T cell receptor beta chain was sequenced during a study of blood T cell repertoires in COVID-19. Original analysis: It was from reference gene primer amplification that nucleated cell counts were estimated. Measured with immunoSEQ multiplex PCR; TCRdb has only the in-frame clones, and not every one. For V, J and clone size, that table is used; D and trimming come from the DNA. The table records more than 95,000 clones, about 91% of them present only once. Germline V gene lookup returns CDR1 SGDLS and CDR2 YYNGEE. The CDR3 is 15 residues long. J lost 7 bases, V lost 7 bases, and 12 bases had no gene match.

The chain is built from TRBV9 and TRBJ2-1; the match to TRBD1 covers 9 bases. This sequence was found in a human donor in a cohort sampled during active COVID-19. Material: peripheral blood. The chain's CDR3 is CASDGTGTGINEQFF. CDR3 nucleotides: TGTGCCAGCGATGGGACCGGGACAGGGATTAATGAGCAGTTCTTC.